This TCR beta chain is drawn from a study of T cells in Graves' hyperthyroidism and ophthalmopathy. Amplification of TCR beta CDR3 regions used RNA as the template. Initially, a first-round RT-PCR of the TCR CDR3 employed the HTBI primer set. One entry per CDR3 protein, called by TCRdb with MiXCR from the multiplex PCR reads. Here the sample spans 480,000 or so distinct CDR3 sequences, 40% to 50% being singletons. CDR3 length: 14 amino acids. Germline V gene sequence: CDR1 SNHLY, CDR2 FYNNEI. V lost 6 bases and J 4 bases, leaving 15 bases between the germline ends. Material: peripheral blood or thyroid tissue (not recorded which). The rearrangement uses TRBV2 and TRBJ1-2; weak D call: TRBD1 (5 bases). The TCR originated in an adult woman with Graves' disease, either hyperthyroidism or ophthalmopathy (not recorded which). The CDR3 here is CASSQGTFPYGYTF. CDR3 bases: TGTGCCAGCAGCCAAGGGACTTTTCCCTATGGCTACACCTTC.